This T cell receptor beta chain comes out of a study of blood T cell repertoires in COVID-19. Overall study: Collection of acute and convalescent COVID-19 samples took place in the United States, Italy and Spain. PBMCs, B-cell-depleted T cells, or T cells provided the cDNA or gDNA that made up the material.

Germline V lookup: CDR1 MNHEY, CDR2 SVGAGI. The CDR3 runs 12 residues. V lost 8 bases to trimming and J lost 8 bases, with 13 bases between them. Authors' methods: Reference gene primer amplification yielded estimated nucleated cell counts. Method: immunoSEQ multiplex PCR; TCRdb's copy keeps in-frame clones and lacks some. Clonal size and the V and J genes are those of that table, whereas D and trimming came from the DNA. The table shows about 50,000 clones, with roughly four fifths occurring only once. Seattle cases were enrolled at active infection and followed longitudinally. The sequence was collected from a woman of 80 years or more with COVID-19, enrolled during active disease. The chain links TRBV6-5 to TRBJ2-4; D is unresolved. Sequencing input: peripheral blood. The CDR3 loop is CASGTPEDIQYF. The CDR3 nucleotides read TGTGCCAGCGGTACACCCGAGGACATTCAGTACTTC.